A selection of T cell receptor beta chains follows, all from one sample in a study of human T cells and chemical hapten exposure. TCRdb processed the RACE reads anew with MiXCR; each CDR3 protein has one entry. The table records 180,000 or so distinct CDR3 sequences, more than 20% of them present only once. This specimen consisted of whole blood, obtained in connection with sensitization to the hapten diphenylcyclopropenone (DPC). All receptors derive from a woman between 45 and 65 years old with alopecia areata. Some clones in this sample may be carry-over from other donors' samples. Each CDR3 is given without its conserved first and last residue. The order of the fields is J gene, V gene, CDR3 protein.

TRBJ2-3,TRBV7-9,ASSFRRPLVQLTDTQY
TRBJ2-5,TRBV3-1,ASSQTLQQETQY
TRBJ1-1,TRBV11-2,ASSPVRGNTEAF
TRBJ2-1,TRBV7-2,ASSLRFYNEQF
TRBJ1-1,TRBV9,ASSRSSGLLNTEAF
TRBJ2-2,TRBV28,ASIAGVTGELF
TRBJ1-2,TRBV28,ATATGVYGYT
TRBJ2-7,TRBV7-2,ASSLGLKAYEQY
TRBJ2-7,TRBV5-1,ASSLGGLEEQY
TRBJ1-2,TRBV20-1,SARIAGILYGYT
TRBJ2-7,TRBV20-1,SARPATAHEQY
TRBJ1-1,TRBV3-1,ASRAGTGIPEAF
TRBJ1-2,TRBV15,ATSRNGEGGYT
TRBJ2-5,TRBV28,ASSPPGFQETQY
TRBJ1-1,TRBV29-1,SVQVQLGTEAF
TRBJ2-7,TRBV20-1,SAEGQGPLRQY
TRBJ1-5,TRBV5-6,ASSLAGASNQPQH
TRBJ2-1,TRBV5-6,ASSWDVLASSSYNEQF
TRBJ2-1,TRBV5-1,ASSLGPQTYNEQF
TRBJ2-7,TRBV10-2,ASTLRRVSYEQY
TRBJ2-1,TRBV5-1,ASSYPDRLGGMSSYNEQF
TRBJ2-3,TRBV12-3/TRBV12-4,ASSLSADTQY
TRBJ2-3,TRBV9,ASRPQGLFTDTQY
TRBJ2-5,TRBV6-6,ASSYSSGGETQY
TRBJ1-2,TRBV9,ASSQFNRGDGYT
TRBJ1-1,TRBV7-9,ASSPEVPEAF
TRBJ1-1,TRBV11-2,ASSIKENTEAF
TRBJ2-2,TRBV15,ATSRDRGQGTNGELF
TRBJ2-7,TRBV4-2,ASSHHTATSGEHYEQY
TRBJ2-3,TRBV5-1,ASSLEMSDTQY
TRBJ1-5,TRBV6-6,ASSPDGVRPQH
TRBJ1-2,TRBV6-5,ASSLAQSTAAYYGYT
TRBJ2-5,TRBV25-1,ASSPDNRGQETQY
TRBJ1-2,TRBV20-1,SASVQTYGYT
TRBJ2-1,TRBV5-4,ASSLGGAENEQF
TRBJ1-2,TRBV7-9,ASSSTGTGGWGYT
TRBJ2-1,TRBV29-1,SVEMLAGPRGLYNEQF
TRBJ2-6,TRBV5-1,ASSLSPRPGGYSGANVLT
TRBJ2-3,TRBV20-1,SATLGTSGFTDTQY
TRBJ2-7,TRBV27,ATQGQSYEQY
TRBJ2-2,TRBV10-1,ASSVFTNTGELF
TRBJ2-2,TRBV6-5,ASSYSGLAANTGELF
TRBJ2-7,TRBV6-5,ASSYSSGYSSYEQY
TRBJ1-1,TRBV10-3,AISADRNTEAF
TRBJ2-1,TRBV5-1,ASSLASLTRNEQF
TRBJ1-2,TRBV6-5,ASSYGQPYYGYT
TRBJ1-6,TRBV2,ASSDRTGVSPLH
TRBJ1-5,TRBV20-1,SATDRDNQPQH
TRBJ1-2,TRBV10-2,ASSREPVSGYT
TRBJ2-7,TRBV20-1,SAADRVSYEQY
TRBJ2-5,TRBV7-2,ASSLARREETQY
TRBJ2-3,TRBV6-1,ASSDPGRAEVTQY